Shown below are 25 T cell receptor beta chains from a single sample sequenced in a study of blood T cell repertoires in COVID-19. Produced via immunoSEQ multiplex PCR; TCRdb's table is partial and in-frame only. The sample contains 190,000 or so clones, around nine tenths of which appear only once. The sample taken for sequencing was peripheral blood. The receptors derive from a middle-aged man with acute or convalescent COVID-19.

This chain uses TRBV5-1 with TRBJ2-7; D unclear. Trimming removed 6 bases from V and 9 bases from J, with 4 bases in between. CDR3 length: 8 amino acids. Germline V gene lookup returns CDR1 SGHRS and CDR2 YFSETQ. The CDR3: CASIGQYF. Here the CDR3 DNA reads TGCGCCAGCATCGGGCAGTACTTC.

CDR3 region: CASRAGGANTGELFF. Written as DNA, the CDR3 is TGCGCCAGCAGAGCGGGGGGCGCGAACACCGGGGAGCTGTTTTTT. The chain couples TRBV5-1 to TRBJ2-2; 9 nucleotides agree with TRBD2. V lost 5 bases, J lost 0 bases, and 2 bases stayed unmatched. The CDR3 runs to 15 residues. Germline-derived CDR1 and CDR2 are SGHRS and YFSETQ. The variable domain in full, completed from reference TRBV5-1 and TRBJ2-2, reads KAGVTQTPRYLIKTRGQQVTLSCSPISGHRSVSWYQQTPGQGLQFLFEYFSETQRNKGNFPGRFSGRQFSNSRSEMNVSTLELGDSALYLCASRAGGANTGELFFGEGSRLTVL.

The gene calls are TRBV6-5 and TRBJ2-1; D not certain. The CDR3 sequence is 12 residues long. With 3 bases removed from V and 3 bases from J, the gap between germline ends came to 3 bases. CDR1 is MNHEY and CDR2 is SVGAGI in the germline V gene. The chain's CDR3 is CASSYSYNEQFF. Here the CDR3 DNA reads TGTGCCAGCAGTTATAGCTACAATGAGCAGTTCTTC.

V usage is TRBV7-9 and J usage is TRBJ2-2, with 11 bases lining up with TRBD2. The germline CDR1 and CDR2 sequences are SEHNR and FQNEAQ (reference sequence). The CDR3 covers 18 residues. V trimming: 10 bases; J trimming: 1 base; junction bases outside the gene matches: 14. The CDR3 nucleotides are TGTGCCACATTTTCTAGCGGGGGGTCTCCCCGGAACACCGGGGAGCTGTTTTTT. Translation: CATFSSGGSPRNTGELFF.

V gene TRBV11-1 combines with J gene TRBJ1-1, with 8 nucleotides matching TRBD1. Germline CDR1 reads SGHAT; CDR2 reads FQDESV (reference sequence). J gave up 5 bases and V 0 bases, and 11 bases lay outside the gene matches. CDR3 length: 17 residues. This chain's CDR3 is CASSLALRAGGSTEAFF. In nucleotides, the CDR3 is TGTGCCAGCAGCTTAGCCCTGAGGGCAGGGGGCAGTACTGAAGCTTTCTTT.

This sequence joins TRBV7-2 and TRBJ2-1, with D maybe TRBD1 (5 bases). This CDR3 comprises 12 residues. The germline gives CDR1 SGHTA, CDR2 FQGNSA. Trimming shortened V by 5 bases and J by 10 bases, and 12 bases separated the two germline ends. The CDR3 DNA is TGTGCCAGCAGCCCATACGACAGAGAGCAGTTCTTC. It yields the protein CASSPYDREQFF.

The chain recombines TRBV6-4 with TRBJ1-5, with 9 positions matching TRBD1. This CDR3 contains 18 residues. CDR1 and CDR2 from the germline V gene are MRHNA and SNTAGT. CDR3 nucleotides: TGTGTACAGTCCCATTACAGGGGGCCCCCTTATAGCAATCAGCCCCAGCATTTT. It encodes CVQSHYRGPPYSNQPQHF.

The CDR3 here is CASSRAGGGYNEQFF. CDR3 in DNA: TGTGCCAGCAGCAGAGCGGGGGGAGGTTACAATGAGCAGTTCTTC. J is TRBJ2-1 and V is TRBV3-1 (or the pseudogene TRBV3-2), with 9 nucleotides matching TRBD2. This CDR3 has 15 amino acids. The V segment lost 5 bases and the J segment 4 bases; nucleotides outside the gene matches: 6. Germline V CDR1 and CDR2: LGHDT, YNNKEL (reference sequence).

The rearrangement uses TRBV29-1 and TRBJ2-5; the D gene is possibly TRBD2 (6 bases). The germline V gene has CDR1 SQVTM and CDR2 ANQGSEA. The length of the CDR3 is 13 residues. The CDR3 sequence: CSAYGGEGETQYF. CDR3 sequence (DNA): TGCAGTGCCTACGGAGGGGAAGGGGAGACCCAGTACTTC.

CDR3 nucleotides: TGTGCCAGCAGTGACGGGGGGGCCTACAATGAGCAGTTCTTC. Translating it yields CASSDGGAYNEQFF. V and J are TRBV6-4 and TRBJ2-1; TRBD2 matches 7 bases. The ends lost 2 bases at V and 2 bases at J; junction bases unmatched: 0. The CDR3 extends over 14 amino acids. Germline values: CDR1 MRHNA, CDR2 SNTAGT.

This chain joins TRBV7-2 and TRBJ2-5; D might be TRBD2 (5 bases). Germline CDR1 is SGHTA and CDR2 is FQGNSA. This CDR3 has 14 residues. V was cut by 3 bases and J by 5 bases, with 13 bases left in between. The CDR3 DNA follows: TGTGCCAGCAGCTTCTCGTCCCCGGGGGAGACCCAGTACTTC. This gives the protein CASSFSSPGETQYF.

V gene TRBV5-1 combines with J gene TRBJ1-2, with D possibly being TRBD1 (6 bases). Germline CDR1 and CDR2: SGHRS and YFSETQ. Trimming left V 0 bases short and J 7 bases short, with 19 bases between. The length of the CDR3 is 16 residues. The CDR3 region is CASSLEGHKNAPGYTF. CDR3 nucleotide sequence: TGCGCCAGCAGCTTGGAGGGACATAAGAATGCTCCTGGCTACACCTTC.

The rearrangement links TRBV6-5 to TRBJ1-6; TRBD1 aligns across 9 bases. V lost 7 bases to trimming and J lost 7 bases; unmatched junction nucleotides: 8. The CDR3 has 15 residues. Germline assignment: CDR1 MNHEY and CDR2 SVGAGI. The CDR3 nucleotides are TGTGCCAGCAACACTGGGACAGGGAGCAATTCACCCCTCCACTTT. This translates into CASNTGTGSNSPLHF.

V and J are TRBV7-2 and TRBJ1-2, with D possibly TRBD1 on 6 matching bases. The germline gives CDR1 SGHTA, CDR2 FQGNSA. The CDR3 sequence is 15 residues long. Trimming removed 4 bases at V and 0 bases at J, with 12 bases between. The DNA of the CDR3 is TGTGCCAGCAGCTCCCGACAGGTCTCTAACTATGGCTACACCTTC. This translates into CASSSRQVSNYGYTF.

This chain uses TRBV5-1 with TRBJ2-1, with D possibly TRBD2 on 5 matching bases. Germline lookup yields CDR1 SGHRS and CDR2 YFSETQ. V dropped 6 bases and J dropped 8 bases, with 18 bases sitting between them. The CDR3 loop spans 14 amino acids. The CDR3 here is CASTESPPGDEQFF. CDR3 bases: TGCGCCAGCACCGAGTCCCCCCCCGGGGATGAGCAGTTCTTC.

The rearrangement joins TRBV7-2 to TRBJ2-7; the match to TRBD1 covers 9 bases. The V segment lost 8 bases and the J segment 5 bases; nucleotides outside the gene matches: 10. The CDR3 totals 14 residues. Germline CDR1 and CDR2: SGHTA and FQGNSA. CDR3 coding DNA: TGTGCCAGCGGTTACCGGGACAGGGCCCACGAGCAGTACTTC. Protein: CASGYRDRAHEQYF.

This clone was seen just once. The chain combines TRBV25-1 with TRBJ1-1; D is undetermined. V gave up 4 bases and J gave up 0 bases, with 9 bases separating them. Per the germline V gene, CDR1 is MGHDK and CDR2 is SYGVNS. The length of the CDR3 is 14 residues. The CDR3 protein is CASSGLRMNTEAFF. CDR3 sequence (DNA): TGTGCCAGCAGTGGACTGAGAATGAACACTGAAGCTTTCTTT.

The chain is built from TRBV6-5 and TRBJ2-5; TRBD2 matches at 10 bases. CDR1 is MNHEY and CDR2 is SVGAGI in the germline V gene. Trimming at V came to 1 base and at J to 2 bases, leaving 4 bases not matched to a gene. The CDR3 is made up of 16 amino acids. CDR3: CASSYYPSGGQETQYF. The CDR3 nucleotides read TGTGCCAGCAGTTACTATCCTAGCGGGGGACAAGAGACCCAGTACTTC.

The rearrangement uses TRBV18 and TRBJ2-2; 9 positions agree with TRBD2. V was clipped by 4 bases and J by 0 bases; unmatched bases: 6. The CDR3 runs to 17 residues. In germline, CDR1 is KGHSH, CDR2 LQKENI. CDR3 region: CASSQPGLAPNTGELFF. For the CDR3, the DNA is TGTGCCAGCTCACAACCGGGACTAGCCCCGAACACCGGGGAGCTGTTTTTT.

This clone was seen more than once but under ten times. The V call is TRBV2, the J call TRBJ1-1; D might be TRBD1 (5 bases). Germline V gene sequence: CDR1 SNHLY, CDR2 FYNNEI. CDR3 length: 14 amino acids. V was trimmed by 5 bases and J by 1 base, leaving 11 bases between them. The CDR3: CASSRGTENTEAFF. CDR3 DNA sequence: TGTGCCAGCAGTAGGGGAACGGAGAACACTGAAGCTTTCTTT.

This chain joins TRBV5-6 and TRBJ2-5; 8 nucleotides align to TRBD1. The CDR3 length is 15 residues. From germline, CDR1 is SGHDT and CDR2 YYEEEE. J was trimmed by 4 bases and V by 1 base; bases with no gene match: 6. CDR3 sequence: CASSLLTGVGETQYF. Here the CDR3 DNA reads TGTGCCAGCAGCTTGCTGACAGGGGTGGGAGAGACCCAGTACTTC.

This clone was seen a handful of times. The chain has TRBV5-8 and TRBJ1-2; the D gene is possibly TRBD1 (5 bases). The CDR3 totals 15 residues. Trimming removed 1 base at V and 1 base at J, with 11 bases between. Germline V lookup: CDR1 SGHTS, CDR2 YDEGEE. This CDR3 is CASSLPRGGNYGYTF. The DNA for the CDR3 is TGTGCCAGCAGCTTGCCTCGGGGGGGTAACTATGGCTACACCTTC.

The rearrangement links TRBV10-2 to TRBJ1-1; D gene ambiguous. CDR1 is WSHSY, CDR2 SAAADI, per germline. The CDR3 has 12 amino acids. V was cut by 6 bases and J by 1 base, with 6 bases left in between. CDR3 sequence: CASSRGNTEAFF. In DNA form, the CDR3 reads TGCGCCAGCAGCCGGGGGAACACTGAAGCTTTCTTT.

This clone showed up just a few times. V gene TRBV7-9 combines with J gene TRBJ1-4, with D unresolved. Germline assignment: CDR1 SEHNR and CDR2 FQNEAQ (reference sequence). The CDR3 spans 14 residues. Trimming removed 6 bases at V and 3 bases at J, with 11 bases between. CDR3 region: CASSFLAANEKLFF. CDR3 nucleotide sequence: TGTGCCAGCAGTTTCCTGGCGGCTAATGAAAAACTGTTTTTT.

CDR3: CASSFPGQGAPGANVLTF. CDR3 bases: TGCGCCAGCAGCTTTCCGGGACAGGGGGCACCCGGGGCCAACGTCCTGACTTTC. The chain carries TRBV5-1 and TRBJ2-6, with 12 bases identical to TRBD1. Per the germline V gene, CDR1 is SGHRS and CDR2 is YFSETQ. CDR3 length: 18 amino acids. The junction had 7 bases not matched to a gene; V was cut back by 2 bases and J by 4 bases. Complete variable domain (other parts from reference TRBV5-1 and TRBJ2-6): KAGVTQTPRYLIKTRGQQVTLSCSPISGHRSVSWYQQTPGQGLQFLFEYFSETQRNKGNFPGRFSGRQFSNSRSEMNVSTLELGDSALYLCASSFPGQGAPGANVLTFGAGSRLTVL.